Listed below are T cell receptor beta chains from one sample, sequenced in a study of blood T cells in healthy people across ages. TCRdb re-called the 5' RACE reads with MiXCR, one entry per CDR3 protein. The table includes 750,000 to 950,000 distinct CDR3 sequences, approximately 55% detected once. Sequencing used blood. The receptors come from an elderly man in good health. Each CDR3 is given with its conserved first and last residue. The D gene is left open where the match is weak. Clone sizes are given selectively: once, few, many, or a class where the clone is expanded.

TRBV12-3/TRBV12-4	14	few	.	TRBJ2-1	CASSYGTAVGEQFF	TGTGCCAGCAGTTATGGGACGGCAGTGGGTGAGCAGTTCTTC
TRBV6-6	15	.	.	TRBJ2-1	CASSRQRAPYNEQFF	TGTGCCAGCAGCAGACAGAGGGCGCCCTACAATGAGCAGTTCTTC
TRBV2	12	.	.	TRBJ2-7	CASSGSPYEQYF	TGTGCCAGCAGTGGAAGCCCCTACGAGCAGTACTTC
TRBV7-9	12	.	.	TRBJ2-6	CATAPGANVLTF	TGTGCCACCGCTCCTGGGGCCAACGTCCTGACTTTC
TRBV12-3/TRBV12-4	13	.	TRBD2	TRBJ2-1	CASSRLAADEQFF	TGTGCCAGCAGTCGTCTAGCGGCGGATGAGCAGTTCTTC
TRBV5-1	14	.	.	TRBJ2-7	CASSPWTAGYEQYF	TGCGCCAGCAGCCCCTGGACGGCAGGCTACGAGCAGTACTTC
TRBV7-9	13	.	.	TRBJ2-5	CASSLTLTETQYF	TGTGCCAGCAGCTTAACCCTCACGGAGACCCAGTACTTC
TRBV7-9	12	.	.	TRBJ2-7	CATTNFSYEQYF	TGTGCCACCACAAACTTCTCCTACGAGCAGTACTTC
TRBV6-1	16	.	TRBD1	TRBJ2-6	CASKPGDRAGANVLTF	TGTGCCAGCAAGCCTGGGGACAGGGCTGGGGCCAACGTCCTGACTTTC
TRBV29-1	13	.	.	TRBJ2-4	CSVRRRGRNIQYF	TGCAGCGTGCGCCGGAGGGGGCGTAACATTCAGTACTTC
TRBV5-5	12	few	.	TRBJ2-7	CASSLWGAGQYF	TGTGCCAGCAGCTTGTGGGGGGCTGGGCAGTACTTC
TRBV7-2	15	.	.	TRBJ2-6	CASSSRVVGANVLTF	TGTGCCAGCAGCTCCAGGGTAGTCGGGGCCAACGTCCTGACTTTC
TRBV3-1	14	.	.	TRBJ2-7	CASSQVGARYEQYF	TGTGCCAGCAGCCAAGTTGGGGCAAGGTACGAGCAGTACTTC
TRBV25-1	17	.	.	TRBJ2-3	CAGSESSPGTGTGHAYF	TGTGCCGGCAGTGAGTCATCTCCGGGGACCGGAACGGGGCACGCGTATTTT
TRBV20-1	15	.	.	TRBJ2-7	CSARGGSAFSYEQYF	TGCAGTGCTAGAGGTGGATCTGCCTTCTCCTACGAGCAGTACTTC
TRBV28	15	.	.	TRBJ1-4	CASSQWDRSLEKLFF	TGTGCCAGCAGTCAGTGGGACCGAAGCCTTGAAAAACTGTTTTTT
TRBV20-1	14	few	.	TRBJ1-1	CSARDAGKYTEAFF	TGCAGTGCTAGAGATGCGGGTAAATACACTGAAGCTTTCTTT
TRBV20-1	16	few	.	TRBJ2-1	CSARALVADSYNEQFF	TGCAGTGCTAGAGCTTTAGTAGCGGATTCCTACAATGAGCAGTTCTTC
TRBV6-5	17	.	TRBD2	TRBJ2-3	CASSEWRLAASTDTQYF	TGTGCCAGCAGTGAGTGGAGACTAGCTGCTAGCACAGATACGCAGTATTTT
TRBV7-2	13	few	TRBD2	TRBJ2-4	CASSLRSGTFQYF	TGTGCCAGCAGCTTAAGGAGCGGGACCTTCCAGTACTTC
TRBV9	14	once	.	TRBJ1-1	CASSTEARDTEAFF	TGTGCCAGCAGCACCGAGGCTCGGGACACTGAAGCTTTCTTT
TRBV5-1	18	.	TRBD2	TRBJ2-1	CASSPGLAGVSSYNEQFF	TGCGCCAGCAGCCCCGGACTAGCGGGAGTAAGCTCCTACAATGAGCAGTTCTTC
TRBV20-1	15	.	TRBD2	TRBJ2-1	CSAGLGGNLNNEQFF	TGCAGTGCCGGACTAGGCGGTAACCTTAACAATGAGCAGTTCTTC
TRBV20-1	16	.	TRBD2	TRBJ2-2	CSARASSGRYPGELFF	TGCAGTGCTAGAGCTTCTAGCGGGAGATATCCCGGGGAGCTGTTTTTT
TRBV20-1	13	.	TRBD2	TRBJ2-7	CSAAGTSVHEQYF	TGCAGTGCCGCCGGGACTAGCGTGCACGAGCAGTACTTC
TRBV7-8	16	.	TRBD2	TRBJ2-1	CASSYRTSGIHDEQFF	TGTGCCAGCAGCTACCGGACTAGCGGGATTCATGATGAGCAGTTCTTC
TRBV24-1	13	few	.	TRBJ1-2	CATRSTGYDGYTF	TGTGCCACCAGGTCTACAGGGTATGACGGCTACACCTTC
TRBV28	14	few	.	TRBJ1-1	CASSLYRGSTEAFF	TGTGCCAGCAGTTTATATCGGGGAAGCACTGAAGCTTTCTTT
TRBV29-1	16	.	TRBD1	TRBJ2-7	CSAEGATAGGSYEQYF	TGCAGCGCTGAAGGGGCGACGGCAGGGGGTTCCTACGAGCAGTACTTC
TRBV5-1	14	.	TRBD1	TRBJ2-7	CASSNRDSAYEQYF	TGCGCCAGCAGCAACCGGGACAGCGCCTACGAGCAGTACTTC
TRBV20-1	14	.	TRBD1	TRBJ1-1	CSATGTGGSTEAFF	TGCAGTGCTACCGGGACAGGGGGCTCCACTGAAGCTTTCTTT
TRBV25-1	15	few	.	TRBJ2-7	CASSEFLGDSYEQYF	TGTGCCAGCAGTGAATTTCTTGGGGATTCCTACGAGCAGTACTTC
TRBV6-1	16	.	TRBD2	TRBJ2-1	CASSRTGTSGSYEQFF	TGTGCCAGCAGTAGAACCGGGACTAGCGGGAGCTATGAGCAGTTCTTC
TRBV15	16	.	.	TRBJ2-7	CATSRVEGSRLREQYF	TGTGCCACCAGCAGAGTCGAAGGTAGCCGCCTACGGGAGCAGTACTTC
TRBV29-1	13	.	.	TRBJ1-2	CRGGMEGNYGYTF	TGCCGGGGGGGGATGGAGGGAAACTATGGCTACACCTTC
TRBV7-9	15	.	.	TRBJ2-3	CASSRDRPSTGTQYF	TGTGCCAGCAGCCGAGACAGGCCAAGCACAGGTACGCAGTATTTT
TRBV20-1	14	.	TRBD1	TRBJ2-7	CSATRQGAIYEQYF	TGCAGTGCTACCAGACAGGGGGCAATCTACGAGCAGTACTTC
TRBV10-3	11	.	.	TRBJ2-7	CATRGPYEQYF	TGTGCCACGCGGGGCCCCTACGAGCAGTACTTC
TRBV9	16	.	.	TRBJ1-4	CASSPEGHTITEKLFF	TGTGCCAGCAGCCCCGAAGGGCACACCATTACTGAAAAACTGTTTTTT
TRBV10-3	13	few	TRBD1	TRBJ2-1	CATGQGRGDEQFF	TGTGCCACGGGACAGGGGCGGGGGGATGAGCAGTTCTTC
TRBV2	15	.	TRBD2	TRBJ2-3	CASSPRAGGADTQYF	TGTGCCAGCAGTCCCAGAGCGGGAGGGGCAGATACGCAGTATTTT
TRBV20-1	12	few	TRBD1	TRBJ2-7	CSAGTGIYEQYF	TGCAGTGCGGGGACAGGGATCTATGAGCAGTACTTC
TRBV7-9	16	.	.	TRBJ2-1	CASGPKPGRVYNEQFF	TGTGCCAGCGGCCCGAAACCGGGACGGGTCTACAATGAGCAGTTCTTC
TRBV27	16	few	.	TRBJ2-3	CASSSPPTSGGDTQYF	TGTGCCAGCAGTTCCCCTCCGACTAGTGGAGGAGATACGCAGTATTTT
TRBV20-1	13	.	.	TRBJ1-1	CSAPGTLNTEAFF	TGCAGTGCTCCTGGGACATTGAACACTGAAGCTTTCTTT